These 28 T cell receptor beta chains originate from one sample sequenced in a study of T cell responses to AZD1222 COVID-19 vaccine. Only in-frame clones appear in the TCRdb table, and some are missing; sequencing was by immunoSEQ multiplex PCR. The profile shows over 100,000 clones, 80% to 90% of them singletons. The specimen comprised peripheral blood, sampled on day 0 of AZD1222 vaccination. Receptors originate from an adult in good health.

Here the CDR3 reads CASSRLAVLGTQYF. In DNA, the CDR3 is TGTGCCAGCAGCCGACTAGCGGTACTGGGTACCCAGTACTTC. This chain joins TRBV6-2 or TRBV6-3 and TRBJ2-5, with 9 positions matching TRBD2. The V gene end was trimmed by 6 bases and the J gene end by 8 bases; junction bases not matched to a gene: 10. CDR3 size: 14 residues. Germline values: CDR1 MNHEY, CDR2 SVGEGT.

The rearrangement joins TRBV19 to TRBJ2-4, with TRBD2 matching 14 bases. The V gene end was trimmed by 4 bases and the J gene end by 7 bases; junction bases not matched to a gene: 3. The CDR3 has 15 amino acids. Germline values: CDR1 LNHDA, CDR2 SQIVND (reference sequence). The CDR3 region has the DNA TGTGCCAGTAGTAGTTGGACTAGCGGGGGGAACATTCAGTACTTC. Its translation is CASSSWTSGGNIQYF.

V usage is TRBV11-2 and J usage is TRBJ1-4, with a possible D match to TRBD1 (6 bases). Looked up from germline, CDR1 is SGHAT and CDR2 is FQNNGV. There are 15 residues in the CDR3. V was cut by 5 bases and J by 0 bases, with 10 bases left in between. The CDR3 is CASSGQGTTNEKLFF. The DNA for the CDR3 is TGTGCCAGCAGCGGCCAGGGGACAACTAATGAAAAACTGTTTTTT.

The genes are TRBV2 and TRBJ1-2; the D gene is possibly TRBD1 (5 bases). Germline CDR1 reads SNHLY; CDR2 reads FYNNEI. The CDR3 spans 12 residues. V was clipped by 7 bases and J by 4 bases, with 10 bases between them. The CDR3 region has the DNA TGTGCCAGCATCGGGGCCACCTATGGCTACACCTTC. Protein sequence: CASIGATYGYTF.

CDR3 in amino acids: CASSPGSGRAKGEQFF. DNA of the CDR3: TGTGCCAGCAGTCCCGGGAGCGGGAGGGCCAAAGGTGAGCAGTTCTTC. This chain connects TRBV27 to TRBJ2-1; 10 positions agree with TRBD2. Germline assignment: CDR1 MNHEY and CDR2 SMNVEV (reference sequence). The CDR3 is made up of 16 amino acids. V trimming: 5 bases; J trimming: 9 bases; junction bases outside the gene matches: 13.

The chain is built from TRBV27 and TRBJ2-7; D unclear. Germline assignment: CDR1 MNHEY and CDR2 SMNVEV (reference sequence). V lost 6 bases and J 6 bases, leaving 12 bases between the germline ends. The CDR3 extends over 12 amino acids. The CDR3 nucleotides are TGTGCCAGCAGCCGAGTAGGTGGCGAGCAGTACTTC. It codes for CASSRVGGEQYF.

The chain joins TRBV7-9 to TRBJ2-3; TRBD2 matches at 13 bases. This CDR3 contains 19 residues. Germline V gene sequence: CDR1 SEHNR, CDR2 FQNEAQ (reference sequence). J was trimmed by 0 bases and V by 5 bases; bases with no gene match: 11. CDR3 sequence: CASSARGTSGKYSTDTQYF. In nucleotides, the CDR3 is TGTGCCAGCAGCGCTAGAGGGACTAGCGGGAAGTACAGCACAGATACGCAGTATTTT.

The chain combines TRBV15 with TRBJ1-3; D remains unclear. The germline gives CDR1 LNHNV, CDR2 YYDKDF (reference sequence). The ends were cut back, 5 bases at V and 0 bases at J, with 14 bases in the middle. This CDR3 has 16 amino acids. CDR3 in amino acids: CATSATPGNSGNTIYF. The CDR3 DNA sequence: TGTGCCACCAGCGCGACCCCGGGGAACTCTGGAAACACCATATATTTT.

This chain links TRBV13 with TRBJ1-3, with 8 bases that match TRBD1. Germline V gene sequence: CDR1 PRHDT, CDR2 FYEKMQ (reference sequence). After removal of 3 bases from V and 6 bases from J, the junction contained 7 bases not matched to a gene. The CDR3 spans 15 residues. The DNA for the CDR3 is TGTGCCAGCAGCTTCAGGGGGCGACCCAAAAACACCATATATTTT. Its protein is CASSFRGRPKNTIYF.

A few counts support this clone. Written as DNA, the CDR3 is TGCGCCAGCAGCCAAGACCCAAGCTCTGGAAACACCATATATTTT. Its protein product is CASSQDPSSGNTIYF. This chain uses TRBV4-1 with TRBJ1-3; D is ambiguous. The CDR3 runs to 15 residues. Per the germline V gene, CDR1 is MGHRA and CDR2 is YSYEKL. V dropped 0 bases and J dropped 0 bases, with 6 bases sitting between them.

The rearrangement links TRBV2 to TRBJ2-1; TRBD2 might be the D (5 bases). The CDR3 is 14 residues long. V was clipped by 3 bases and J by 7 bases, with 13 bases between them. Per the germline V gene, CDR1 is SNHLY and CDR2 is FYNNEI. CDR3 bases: TGTGCCAGCAGTGAGGATCCGAGGGATAATGAGCAGTTCTTC. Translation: CASSEDPRDNEQFF.

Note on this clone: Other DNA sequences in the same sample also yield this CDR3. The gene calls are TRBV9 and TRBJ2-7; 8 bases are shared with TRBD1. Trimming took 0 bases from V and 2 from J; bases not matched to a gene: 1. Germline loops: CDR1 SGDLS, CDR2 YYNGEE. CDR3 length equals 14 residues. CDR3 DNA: TGTGCCAGCAGCGTAGGACAGGGGACCTACGAGCAGTACTTC. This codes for CASSVGQGTYEQYF. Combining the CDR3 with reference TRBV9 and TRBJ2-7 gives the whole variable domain DSGVTQTPKHLITATGQRVTLRCSPRSGDLSVYWYQQSLDQGLQFLIQYYNGEERAKGNILERFSAQQFPDLHSELNLSSLELGDSALYFCASSVGQGTYEQYFGPGTRLTVT.

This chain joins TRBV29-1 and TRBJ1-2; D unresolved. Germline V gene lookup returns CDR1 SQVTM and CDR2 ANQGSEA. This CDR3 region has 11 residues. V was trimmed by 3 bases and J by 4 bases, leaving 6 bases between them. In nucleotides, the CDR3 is TGCAGCGTTGAGTCAGGCTATGGCTACACCTTC. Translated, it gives CSVESGYGYTF.

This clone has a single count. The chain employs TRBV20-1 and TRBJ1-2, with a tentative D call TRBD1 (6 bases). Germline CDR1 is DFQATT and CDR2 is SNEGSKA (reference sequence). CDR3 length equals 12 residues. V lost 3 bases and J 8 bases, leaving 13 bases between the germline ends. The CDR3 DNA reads TGCAGTGCTAGTGGCCCCCAGGGGGGCTACACCTTC. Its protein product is CSASGPQGGYTF.

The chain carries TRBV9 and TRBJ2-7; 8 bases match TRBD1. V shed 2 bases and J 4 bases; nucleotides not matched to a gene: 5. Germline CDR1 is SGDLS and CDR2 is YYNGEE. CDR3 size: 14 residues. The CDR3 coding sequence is TGTGCCAGCAGCGTCGGGACAGGATATTACGAGCAGTACTTC. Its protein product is CASSVGTGYYEQYF.

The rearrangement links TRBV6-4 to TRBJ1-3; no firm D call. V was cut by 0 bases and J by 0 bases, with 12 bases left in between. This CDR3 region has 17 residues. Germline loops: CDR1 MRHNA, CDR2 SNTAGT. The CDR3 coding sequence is TGTGCCAGCAGTGACTCAGTTGAGATAGCCTCTGGAAACACCATATATTTT. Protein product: CASSDSVEIASGNTIYF.

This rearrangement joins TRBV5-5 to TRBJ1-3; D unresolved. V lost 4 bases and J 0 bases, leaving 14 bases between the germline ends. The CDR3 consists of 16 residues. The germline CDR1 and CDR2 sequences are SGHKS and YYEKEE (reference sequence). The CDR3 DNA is TGTGCCAGCAGCGCGGGTAGGCCCCTCTCTGGAAACACCATATATTTT. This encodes CASSAGRPLSGNTIYF.

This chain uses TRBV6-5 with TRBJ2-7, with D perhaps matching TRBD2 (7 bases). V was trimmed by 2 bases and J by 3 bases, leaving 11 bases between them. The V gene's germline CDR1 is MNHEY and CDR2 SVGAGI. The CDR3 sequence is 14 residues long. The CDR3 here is CASSYRGASYEQYF. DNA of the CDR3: TGTGCCAGCAGTTACCGGGGGGCAAGCTACGAGCAGTACTTC.

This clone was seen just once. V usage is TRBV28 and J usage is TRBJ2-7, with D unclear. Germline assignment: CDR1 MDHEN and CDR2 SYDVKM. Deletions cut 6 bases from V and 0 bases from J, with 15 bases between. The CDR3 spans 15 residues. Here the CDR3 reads CASSRWRLSSYEQYF. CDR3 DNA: TGTGCCAGCAGCCGATGGCGGCTGAGCTCCTACGAGCAGTACTTC.

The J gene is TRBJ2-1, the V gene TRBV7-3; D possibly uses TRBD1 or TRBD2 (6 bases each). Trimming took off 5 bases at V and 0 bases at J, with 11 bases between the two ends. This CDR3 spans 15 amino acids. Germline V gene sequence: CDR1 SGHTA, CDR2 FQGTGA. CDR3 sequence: CASSVGGSSYNEQFF. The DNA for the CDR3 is TGTGCCAGCAGCGTAGGGGGGAGCTCCTACAATGAGCAGTTCTTC. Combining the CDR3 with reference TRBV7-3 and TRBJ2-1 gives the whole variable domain GAGVSQTPSNKVTEKGKYVELRCDPISGHTALYWYRQSLGQGPEFLIYFQGTGAADDSGLPNDRFFAVRPEGSVSTLKIQRTERGDSAVYLCASSVGGSSYNEQFFGPGTRLTVL.

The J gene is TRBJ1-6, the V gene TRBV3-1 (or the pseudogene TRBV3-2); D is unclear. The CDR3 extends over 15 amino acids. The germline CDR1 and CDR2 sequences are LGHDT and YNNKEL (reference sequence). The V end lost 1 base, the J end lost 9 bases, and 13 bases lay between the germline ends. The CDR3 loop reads CASSQGTENLSPLHF. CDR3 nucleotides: TGTGCCAGCAGCCAAGGGACCGAGAACCTTTCACCCCTCCACTTT.

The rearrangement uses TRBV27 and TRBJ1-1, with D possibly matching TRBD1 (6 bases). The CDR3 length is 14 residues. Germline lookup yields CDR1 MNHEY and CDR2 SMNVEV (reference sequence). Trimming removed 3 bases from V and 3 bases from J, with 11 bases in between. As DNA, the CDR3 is TGTGCCAGCAGTTTCGGGGGCTCGGACACTGAAGCTTTCTTT. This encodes CASSFGGSDTEAFF.

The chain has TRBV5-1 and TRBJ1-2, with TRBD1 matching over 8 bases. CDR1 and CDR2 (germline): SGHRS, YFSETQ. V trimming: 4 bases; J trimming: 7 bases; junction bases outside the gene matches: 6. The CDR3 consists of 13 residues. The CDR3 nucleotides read TGCGCCAGCAGCAACCCAGGGGGCGGTGGCTACACCTTC. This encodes CASSNPGGGGYTF.

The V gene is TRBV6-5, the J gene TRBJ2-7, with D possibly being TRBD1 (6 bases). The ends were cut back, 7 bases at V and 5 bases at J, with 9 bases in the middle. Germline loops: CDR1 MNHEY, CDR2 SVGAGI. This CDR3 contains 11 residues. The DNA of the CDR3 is TGTGCCAGCACCAGGGGCAACGAGCAGTACTTC. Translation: CASTRGNEQYF.

The CDR3 spells CASSGREGYEQYF. The CDR3 region has the DNA TGTGCCAGCAGCGGGCGGGAGGGCTACGAGCAGTACTTC. This rearrangement joins TRBV5-4 to TRBJ2-7; 9 bases fit TRBD2. The CDR3 loop spans 13 amino acids. Germline lookup yields CDR1 SGHNT and CDR2 YYREEE (reference sequence). Germline trimming cut 4 bases from V and 3 bases from J; bases unmatched to any gene: 2.

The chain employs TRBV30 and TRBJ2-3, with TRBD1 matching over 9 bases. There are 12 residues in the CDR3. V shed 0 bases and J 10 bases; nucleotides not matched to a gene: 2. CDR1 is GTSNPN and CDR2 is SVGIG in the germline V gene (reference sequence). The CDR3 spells CAWSVGQGPQYF. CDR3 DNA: TGTGCCTGGAGTGTAGGACAGGGGCCGCAGTATTTT.

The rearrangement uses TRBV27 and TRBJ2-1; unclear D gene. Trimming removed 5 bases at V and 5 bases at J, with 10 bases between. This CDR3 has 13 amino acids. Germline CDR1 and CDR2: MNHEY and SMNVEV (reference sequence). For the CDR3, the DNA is TGTGCCAGCAGTCGCGGCTTGCACAATGAGCAGTTCTTC. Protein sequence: CASSRGLHNEQFF.

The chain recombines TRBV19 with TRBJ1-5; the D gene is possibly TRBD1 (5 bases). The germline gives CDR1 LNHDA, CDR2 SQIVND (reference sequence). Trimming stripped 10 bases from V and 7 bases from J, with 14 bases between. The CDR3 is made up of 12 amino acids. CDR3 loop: CATQGRGQPQHF. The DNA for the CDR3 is TGTGCCACTCAGGGAAGAGGGCAGCCCCAGCATTTT.